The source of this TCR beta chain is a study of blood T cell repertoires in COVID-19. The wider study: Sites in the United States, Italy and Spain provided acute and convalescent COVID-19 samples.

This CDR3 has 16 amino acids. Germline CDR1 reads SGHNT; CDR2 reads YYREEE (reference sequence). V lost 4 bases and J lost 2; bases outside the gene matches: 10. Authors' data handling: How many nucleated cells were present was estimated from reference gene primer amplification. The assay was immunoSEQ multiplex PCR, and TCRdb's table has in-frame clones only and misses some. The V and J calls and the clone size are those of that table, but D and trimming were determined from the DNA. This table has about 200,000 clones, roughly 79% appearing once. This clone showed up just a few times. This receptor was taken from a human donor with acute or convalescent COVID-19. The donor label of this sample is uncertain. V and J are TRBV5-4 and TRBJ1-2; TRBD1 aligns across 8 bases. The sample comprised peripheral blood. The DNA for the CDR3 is TGTGCCAGCAGCCCGTCCCGGGACAGGTCCAACTATGGCTACACCTTC. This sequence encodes CASSPSRDRSNYGYTF.